This T cell receptor beta chain is from a study of OX40 agonist ivuxolimab in advanced cancers. Data came from immunoSEQ multiplex PCR; TCRdb stores just in-frame clones and leaves some out. The sample has about 82,000 clones; 80% to 90% are singletons. Exclusion applied to patients with autoimmune disease history or systemic immunosuppression. As concerns this clone: Its target is unknown.

Study results and limitations: Some patients without response likewise showed low normalized clonal expansion.

This CDR3 is 14 amino acids long. CDR1 and CDR2 from the germline V gene are SGDLS and YYNGEE. J is TRBJ2-5 and V is TRBV9; possible D gene TRBD1, 5 bases. TRBJ2-7 explains the end of the DNA better; the J call may be wrong. Sequenced here: CD4+ or CD8+ T cells sorted from blood, sampled in a trial of the OX40 agonist ivuxolimab. The source of this sequence is an adult with an advanced solid tumor such as melanoma, head and neck, liver or kidney cancer. The CDR3 DNA reads as TGTGCCAGCAGCGCTCAGGGTATGGGCTACGAGCAGTACTTC. This codes for CASSAQGMGYEQYF.